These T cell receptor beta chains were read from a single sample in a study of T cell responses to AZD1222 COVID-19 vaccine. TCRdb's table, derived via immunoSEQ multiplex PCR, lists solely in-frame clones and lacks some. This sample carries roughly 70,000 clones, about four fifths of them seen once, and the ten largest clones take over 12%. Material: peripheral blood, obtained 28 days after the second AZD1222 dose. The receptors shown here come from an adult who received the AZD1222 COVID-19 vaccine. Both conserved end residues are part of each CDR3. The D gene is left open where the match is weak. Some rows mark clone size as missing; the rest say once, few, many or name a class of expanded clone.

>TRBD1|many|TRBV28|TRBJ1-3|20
CASTSGPLTGVKLGGNTIYF
TGTGCCAGCACCTCTGGCCCTTTGACAGGGGTAAAGTTGGGGGGAAACACCATATATTTT
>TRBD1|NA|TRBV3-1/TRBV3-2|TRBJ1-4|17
CASSQESLGQGSEKLFF
TGTGCCAGCAGCCAAGAGTCATTAGGACAGGGGAGCGAAAAACTGTTTTTT
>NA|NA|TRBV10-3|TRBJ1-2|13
CAIARPLGYGYTF
TGTGCCATCGCTAGGCCGTTAGGATATGGCTACACCTTC
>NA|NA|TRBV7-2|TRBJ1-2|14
CASSLAEGNYGYTF
TGTGCCAGCAGCTTAGCAGAGGGGAACTATGGCTACACCTTC
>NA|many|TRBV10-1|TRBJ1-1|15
CASKSYWVGNTEAFF
TGCGCCAGCAAAAGTTACTGGGTCGGAAACACTGAAGCTTTCTTT
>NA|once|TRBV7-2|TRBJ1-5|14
CASSLRSPGQPQHF
TGTGCCAGCAGCTTGAGGTCGCCAGGCCAGCCCCAGCATTTT
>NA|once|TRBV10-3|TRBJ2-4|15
CAISVNNGQQDIQYF
TGTGCCATCAGTGTAAATAATGGGCAGCAAGACATTCAGTACTTC
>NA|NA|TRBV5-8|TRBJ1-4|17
CASSLEAGATTNEKLFF
TGTGCCAGCAGCTTGGAGGCAGGGGCGACAACTAATGAAAAACTGTTTTTT
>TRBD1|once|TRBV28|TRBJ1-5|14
CASSRTGFNQPQHF
TGTGCCAGCAGTCGGACAGGGTTCAATCAGCCCCAGCATTTT
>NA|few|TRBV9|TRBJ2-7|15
CASSVDTGASYEQYF
TGTGCCAGCAGCGTAGACACCGGGGCCTCCTACGAGCAGTACTTC
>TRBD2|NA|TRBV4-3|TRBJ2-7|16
CASSQFTAGGTYEQYF
TGCGCCAGCAGCCAATTTACAGCGGGGGGAACTTACGAGCAGTACTTC
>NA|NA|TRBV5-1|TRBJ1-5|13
CASSSGENQPQHF
TGCGCCAGCAGCTCAGGGGAGAATCAGCCCCAGCATTTT
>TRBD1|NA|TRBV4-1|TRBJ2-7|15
CASSLGTGGFYEQYF
TGCGCCAGCAGTCTCGGGACAGGGGGCTTCTACGAGCAGTACTTC
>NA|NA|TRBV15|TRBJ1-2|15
CATSKTPDGNYGYTF
TGTGCCACCAGCAAGACCCCAGACGGGAATTATGGCTACACCTTC
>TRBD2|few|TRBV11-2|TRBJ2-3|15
CASSSTGGSTDTQYF
TGTGCCAGCAGCTCCACCGGGGGGAGCACAGATACGCAGTATTTT
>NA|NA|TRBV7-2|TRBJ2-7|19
CASSLLVMGVQQNDYEQYF
TGTGCCAGCAGCTTATTGGTGATGGGTGTACAGCAAAACGACTACGAGCAGTACTTC
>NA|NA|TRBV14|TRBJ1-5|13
CASSQDSVQPQHF
TGTGCCAGCAGCCAAGATTCAGTTCAGCCCCAGCATTTT
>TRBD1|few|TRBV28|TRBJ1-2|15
CASSFPSGGSYGYTF
TGTGCCAGCAGTTTCCCCTCAGGGGGTTCCTATGGCTACACCTTC
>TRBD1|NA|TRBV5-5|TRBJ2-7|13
CASRRQGGDEQYF
TGTGCCAGCAGGAGACAGGGGGGGGACGAGCAGTACTTC
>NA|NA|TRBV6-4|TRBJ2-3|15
CASREALARTDTQYF
TGTGCCAGCAGAGAGGCACTAGCACGCACAGATACGCAGTATTTT
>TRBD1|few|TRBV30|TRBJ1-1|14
CAWRPWDSGIGAFF
TGTGCCTGGAGACCCTGGGACAGCGGCATTGGGGCTTTCTTT
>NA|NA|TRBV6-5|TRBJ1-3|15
CASSYLGEARNTIYF
TGTGCCAGCAGTTACCTGGGTGAAGCGCGAAACACCATATATTTT
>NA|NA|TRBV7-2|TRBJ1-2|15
CASSLAVGVNYGYTF
TGTGCCAGCAGCTTAGCTGTTGGGGTTAACTATGGCTACACCTTC
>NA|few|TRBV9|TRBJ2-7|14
CASSVPEGLTVPYF
TGTGCCAGCAGCGTACCCGAGGGGCTTACCGTTCCGTACTTC
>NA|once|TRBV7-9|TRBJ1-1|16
CASSPRSGDRNTEAFF
TGTGCCAGCAGCCCCCGGAGCGGGGATCGCAACACTGAAGCTTTCTTT
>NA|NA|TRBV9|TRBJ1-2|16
CASSVAVGEGNYGYTF
TGTGCCAGCAGCGTAGCGGTTGGGGAAGGGAACTATGGCTACACCTTC
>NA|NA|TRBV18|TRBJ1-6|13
CASSPDPNSPLHF
TGTGCCAGCTCACCCGACCCGAATTCACCCCTCCACTTT
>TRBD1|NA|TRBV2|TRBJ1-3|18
CASRETGATANSGNTIYF
TGTGCCAGCAGAGAAACAGGGGCCACTGCCAACTCTGGAAACACCATATATTTT
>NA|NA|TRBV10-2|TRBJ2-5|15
CASSGKQGSRETQYF
TGCGCCAGCAGTGGAAAACAGGGCAGTCGGGAGACCCAGTACTTC
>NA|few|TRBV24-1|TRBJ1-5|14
CATSDILSAQPQHF
TGTGCCACCAGTGATATTTTGTCTGCTCAGCCCCAGCATTTT
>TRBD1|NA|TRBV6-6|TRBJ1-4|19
CASSLGLWDRAALSEKLFF
TGTGCCAGCAGTCTAGGGCTTTGGGACAGGGCCGCGCTGTCTGAAAAACTGTTTTTT
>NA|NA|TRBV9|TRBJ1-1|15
CASSPMGGRSAEAFF
TGTGCCAGCAGCCCCATGGGCGGCAGGAGCGCTGAAGCTTTCTTT
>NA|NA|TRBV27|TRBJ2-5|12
CASMRYGETQYF
TGTGCCAGCATGAGATACGGGGAGACCCAGTACTTC
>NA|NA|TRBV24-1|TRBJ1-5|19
CAQKPPSENTGCGNQPQHF
TGTGCCCAAAAACCACCCTCGGAGAACACAGGATGTGGTAATCAGCCCCAGCATTTT
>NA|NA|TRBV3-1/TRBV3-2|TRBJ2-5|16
CASSQDRPLIQETQYF
TGTGCCAGCAGCCAAGATAGGCCTCTTATACAAGAGACCCAGTACTTC
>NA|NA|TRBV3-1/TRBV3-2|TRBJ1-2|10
CASSQVGYTF
TGTGCCAGCAGCCAAGTTGGCTACACCTTC
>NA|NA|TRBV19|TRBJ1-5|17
CASSIGLGDYSNQPQHF
TGTGCCAGTAGTATCGGGCTGGGGGATTATAGCAATCAGCCCCAGCATTTT
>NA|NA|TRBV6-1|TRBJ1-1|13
CASSERTYTEAFF
TGTGCCAGCAGTGAAAGGACCTACACTGAAGCTTTCTTT
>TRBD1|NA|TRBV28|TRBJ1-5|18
CASRLPWDRGYSNQPQHF
TGTGCCAGCAGACTACCTTGGGACAGGGGTTATAGCAATCAGCCCCAGCATTTT
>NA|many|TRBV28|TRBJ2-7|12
CASSPGAYEQYF
TGTGCCAGCAGTCCAGGGGCCTACGAGCAGTACTTC
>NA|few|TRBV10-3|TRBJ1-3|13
CAISIYSGNTIYF
TGTGCCATCAGCATCTACTCTGGAAACACCATATATTTT
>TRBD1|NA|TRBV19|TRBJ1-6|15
CASSIAGGLNSPLHF
TGTGCCAGTAGTATAGCAGGGGGCCTTAATTCACCCCTCCACTTT
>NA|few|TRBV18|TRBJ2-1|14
CASSPPRGYNEQFF
TGTGCCAGCTCACCACCCAGGGGTTACAATGAGCAGTTCTTC
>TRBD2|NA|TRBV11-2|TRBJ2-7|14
CASSLGTSVYEQYF
TGTGCCAGCAGCTTGGGGACTAGCGTCTACGAGCAGTACTTC
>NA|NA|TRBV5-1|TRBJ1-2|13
CASSLGDSYGYTF
TGCGCCAGCAGCTTGGGAGACAGCTATGGCTACACCTTC
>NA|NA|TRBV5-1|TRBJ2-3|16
CASSTPRGLVTDTQYF
TGCGCCAGCAGCACCCCTAGAGGGTTAGTCACAGATACGCAGTATTTT
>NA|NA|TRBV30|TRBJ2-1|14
CAWSLYSSYNEQFF
TGTGCCTGGAGTTTATATAGCTCCTACAATGAGCAGTTCTTC
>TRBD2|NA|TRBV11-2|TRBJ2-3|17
CASSSLGLAGGLDTQYF
TGTGCCAGCAGCTCCCTGGGACTAGCGGGGGGGCTGGATACGCAGTATTTT
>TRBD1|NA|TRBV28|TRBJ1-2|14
CASSRTGALSPYTF
TGTGCCAGCAGTCGTACAGGGGCTTTGAGTCCCTACACCTTC
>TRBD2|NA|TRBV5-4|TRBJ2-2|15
CASRSTGGYTGELFF
TGTGCCAGCAGGTCAACGGGGGGGTACACCGGGGAGCTGTTTTTT
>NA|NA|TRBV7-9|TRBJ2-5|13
CASSLPQGETQYF
TGTGCCAGCAGCCTACCGCAGGGGGAGACCCAGTACTTC
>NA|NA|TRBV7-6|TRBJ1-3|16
CASSLVGLSPGNTIYF
TGTGCCAGCAGCTTAGTGGGTTTGAGCCCTGGAAACACCATATATTTT
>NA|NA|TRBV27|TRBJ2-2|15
CASSPIWSSTGELFF
TGTGCCAGCAGTCCAATCTGGAGTAGCACCGGGGAGCTGTTTTTT
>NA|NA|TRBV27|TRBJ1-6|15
CASSSGFEYNSPLHF
TGTGCCAGCAGTTCGGGATTCGAATATAATTCACCCCTCCACTTT
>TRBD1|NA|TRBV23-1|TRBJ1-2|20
CASSTRDREVSRESNYGYTF
TGCGCCAGCAGCACGAGGGACAGGGAAGTTTCTAGAGAATCTAACTATGGCTACACCTTC
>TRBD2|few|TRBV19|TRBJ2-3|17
CASSPGSGGSRLDTQYF
TGTGCCAGTAGCCCTGGCTCGGGGGGGAGTAGATTAGATACGCAGTATTTT
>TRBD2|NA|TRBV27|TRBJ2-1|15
CASSLGLAGVYEQFF
TGTGCCAGCAGTCTGGGACTAGCGGGGGTCTATGAGCAGTTCTTC
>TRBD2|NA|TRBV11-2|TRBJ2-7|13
CASSFGTSFEQYF
TGTGCCAGCAGCTTCGGGACTAGCTTTGAGCAGTACTTC